The rows below give T cell receptor beta chains drawn from one sample of a study of blood T cell repertoires in COVID-19. Clones were sequenced by immunoSEQ multiplex PCR, and TCRdb holds only the in-frame ones, with some missing. This table has roughly 250,000 clones, 65% to 90% appearing once. The source material was peripheral blood. Receptors were obtained from a woman aged 50 to 60 with acute or convalescent COVID-19. The CDR3 runs from the conserved cysteine through the conserved F or W. Each record gives: clone size, J gene, V gene, CDR3 protein. Clone sizes are given selectively: once, few, many, or a class where the clone is expanded.

size: -
J: TRBJ2-7
V: TRBV21-1
CDR3: CASRGSRREANEQYF

size: -
J: TRBJ2-2
V: TRBV28
CDR3: CASSFLGQANTGELFF

size: -
J: TRBJ2-3
V: TRBV28
CDR3: CASSFILTSTDTQYF

size: -
J: TRBJ2-1
V: TRBV24-1
CDR3: CATGTSLEQFF

size: -
J: TRBJ1-2
V: TRBV12-3/TRBV12-4
CDR3: CASSRDRLYGYTF

size: -
J: TRBJ2-3
V: TRBV5-1
CDR3: CASSSVTGGLGTDTQYF

size: -
J: TRBJ2-1
V: TRBV24-1
CDR3: CATSDLAAGDFGEQFF

size: -
J: TRBJ1-2
V: TRBV28
CDR3: CASRREQGGYGYTF

size: -
J: TRBJ2-7
V: TRBV2
CDR3: CASSDMHGGLWSYEQYF

size: -
J: TRBJ2-2
V: TRBV6-5
CDR3: CASSFIGVPGELFF

size: -
J: TRBJ1-3
V: TRBV6-5
CDR3: CASSSPRASGNTIYF

size: -
J: TRBJ2-3
V: TRBV14
CDR3: CASSTRGQGGTDTQYF

size: -
J: TRBJ2-2
V: TRBV30
CDR3: CAWSLSGALTIAGELFF

size: -
J: TRBJ2-7
V: TRBV7-2
CDR3: CASSYHGVAYEQYF

size: -
J: TRBJ2-7
V: TRBV19
CDR3: CASSSPGGPVAYEQYF

size: -
J: TRBJ1-1
V: TRBV27
CDR3: CASSFSSQAEAFF

size: -
J: TRBJ2-3
V: TRBV5-1
CDR3: CASSSAGLTDTQYF

size: -
J: TRBJ2-2
V: TRBV1
CDR3: CTSSHGEREGLAGEYTGELFF

size: -
J: TRBJ2-1
V: TRBV30
CDR3: CAWGLAGLPNEQFF

size: -
J: TRBJ1-2
V: TRBV5-6
CDR3: CASTTRAGDYGYTF

size: -
J: TRBJ2-5
V: TRBV5-1
CDR3: CASSARLGQETQYF

size: once
J: TRBJ2-2
V: TRBV6-5
CDR3: CASSLGGGGTGELFF

size: once
J: TRBJ1-1
V: TRBV3-1/TRBV3-2
CDR3: CASSQGIQVGANTEAFF

size: -
J: TRBJ2-3
V: TRBV5-6
CDR3: CASSSLAGSTDTQYF

size: -
J: TRBJ1-2
V: TRBV28
CDR3: CASSQPDRANYGYTF

size: -
J: TRBJ2-1
V: TRBV5-5
CDR3: CASSLGGPNEQFF

size: -
J: TRBJ1-4
V: TRBV19
CDR3: CASSIREEDEKLFF

size: -
J: TRBJ1-1
V: TRBV7-3
CDR3: CASSPGTGGEAFF

size: -
J: TRBJ1-5
V: TRBV19
CDR3: CASSISDRGYQPQHF

size: once
J: TRBJ1-1
V: TRBV19
CDR3: CASSILKGAGNTEAFF

size: once
J: TRBJ2-7
V: TRBV27
CDR3: CASSFPGNEQYF

size: -
J: TRBJ2-7
V: TRBV7-9
CDR3: CASSLAQTDYEQYF

size: -
J: TRBJ2-1
V: TRBV11-3
CDR3: CASSLGANNEQFF

size: few
J: TRBJ1-5
V: TRBV10-2
CDR3: CASSGRGSEGVQHF

size: -
J: TRBJ2-1
V: TRBV9
CDR3: CASSLRPSGGYNEQFF

size: -
J: TRBJ1-5
V: TRBV27
CDR3: CASSHTGNSNQPQHF

size: -
J: TRBJ2-2
V: TRBV9
CDR3: CASSVGLAGGTGELFF